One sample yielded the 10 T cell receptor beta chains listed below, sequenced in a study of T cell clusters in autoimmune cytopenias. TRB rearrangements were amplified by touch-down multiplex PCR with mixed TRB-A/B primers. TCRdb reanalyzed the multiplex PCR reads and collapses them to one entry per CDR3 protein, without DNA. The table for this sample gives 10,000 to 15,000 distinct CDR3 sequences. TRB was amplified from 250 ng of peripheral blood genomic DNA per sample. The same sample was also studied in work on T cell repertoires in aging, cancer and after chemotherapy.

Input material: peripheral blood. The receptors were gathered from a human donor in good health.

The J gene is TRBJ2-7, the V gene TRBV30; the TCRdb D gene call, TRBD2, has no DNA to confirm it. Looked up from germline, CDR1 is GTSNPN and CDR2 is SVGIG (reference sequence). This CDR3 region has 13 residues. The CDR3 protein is CAWSVTSAGEQYF.

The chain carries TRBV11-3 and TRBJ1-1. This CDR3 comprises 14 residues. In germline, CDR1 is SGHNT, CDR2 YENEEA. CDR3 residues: CASSPGRSNTEAFF.

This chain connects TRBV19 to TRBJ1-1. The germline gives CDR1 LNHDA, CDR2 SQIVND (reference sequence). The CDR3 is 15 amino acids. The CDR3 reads CASSIGGSYGTEAFF.

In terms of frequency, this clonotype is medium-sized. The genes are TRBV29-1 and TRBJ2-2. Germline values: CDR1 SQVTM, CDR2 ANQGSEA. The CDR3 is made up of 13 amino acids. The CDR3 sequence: CSGDLFNTGELFF.

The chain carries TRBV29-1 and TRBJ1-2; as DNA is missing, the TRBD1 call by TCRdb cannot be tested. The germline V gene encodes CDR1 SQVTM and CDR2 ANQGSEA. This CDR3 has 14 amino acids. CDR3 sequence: CSVESPGQRYGYTF.

The chain's CDR3 is CASSLDTGSEQFF. The V call is TRBV11-3, the J call TRBJ2-1. Germline-derived CDR1 and CDR2 are SGHNT and YENEEA. CDR3 length: 13 amino acids.

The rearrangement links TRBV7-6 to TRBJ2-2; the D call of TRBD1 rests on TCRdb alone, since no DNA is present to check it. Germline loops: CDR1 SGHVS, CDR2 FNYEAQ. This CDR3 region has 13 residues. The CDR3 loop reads CASSDRGTGELFF.

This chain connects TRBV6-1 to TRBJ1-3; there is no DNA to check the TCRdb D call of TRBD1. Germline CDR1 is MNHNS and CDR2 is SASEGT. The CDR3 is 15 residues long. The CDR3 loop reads CASSGGTFSGNTIYF.

The CDR3 sequence: CASSTPTGEETQYF. V usage is TRBV5-1 and J usage is TRBJ2-5; the D call of TRBD1 rests on TCRdb alone, since no DNA is present to check it. The CDR3 consists of 14 residues. In germline, CDR1 is SGHRS, CDR2 YFSETQ.

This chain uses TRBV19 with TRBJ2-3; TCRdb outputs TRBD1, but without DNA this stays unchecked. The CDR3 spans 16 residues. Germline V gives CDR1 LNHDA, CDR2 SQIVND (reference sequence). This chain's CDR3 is CASSIGLGTHTDTQYF.